The clone carrying this T cell receptor beta chain was seen once. Its antigen is as yet unknown. This was a survey-level run. TCRdb's copy holds only in-frame clones and misses some; the assay was immunoSEQ multiplex PCR. The sample carries fewer than 35,000 clones, 90% to 95% recorded once. The data belong to a study of multiple sclerosis patients with progressive multifocal leukoencephalopathy. On the study more broadly: Longitudinal control samples came from natalizumab-treated multiple sclerosis patients without PML. Findings of the study overall: Preferential TRBV-TRBJ pairings or common gene usage were not detected at PML.

Germline CDR1 reads SGHRS; CDR2 reads YFSETQ. Trimming took off 2 bases at V and 5 bases at J, with 11 bases between the two ends. This CDR3 contains 13 residues. Time point here: before natalizumab initiation. The T0 samples predate the first natalizumab infusion. The sequence was collected from a man aged 25 to 40 with multiple sclerosis. The chain uses TRBV5-1 and TRBJ2-7; D call uncertain. Sequencing used PBMCs. The CDR3 sequence is CASSFREPHEQYF. For the CDR3, the DNA is TGCGCCAGCAGCTTTAGGGAACCACACGAGCAGTACTTC.